This entry lists 4 T cell receptor beta chains sequenced from one sample in a study of shared clonotypes between healthy human individuals (dated by TCRdb to about 2020). The method was the immunoSEQ multiplex PCR assay. Held by TCRdb, this immuneACCESS table contains in-frame sequences only and omits some clones. Under half of the omission traces to an unresolved V gene where checked; the cause of the rest is unknown. The sample contains over 850,000 clones, around 78% of them found a single time. 0.6% to 0.75% of the sample lies in the top ten. The sample was memory CD4+ T cells from PBMCs. The cell subset or site label, read with the paper, signifies: CD45RA-negative fraction. The receptors originated from a man between 18 and 35 years old in good health. Some clones in this sample may be carry-over from other donors' samples.

J is TRBJ2-7 and V is TRBV30, with 7 bases matching TRBD2. The CDR3 extends over 14 amino acids. Trimming cost V 0 bases and J 7 bases; bases outside gene matches: 9. Germline CDR1 is GTSNPN and CDR2 is SVGIG (reference sequence). The CDR3: CAWSVYAGAGEQYF. The CDR3 DNA follows: TGTGCCTGGAGTGTATACGCGGGAGCAGGGGAGCAGTACTTC.

This clone has a single count. The CDR3 DNA sequence: TGTGCCAAGAGATGTGGGGAAAGCGGCTACAATGAGCAGTTCTTC. Its translation is CAKRCGESGYNEQFF. The J gene is TRBJ2-1, the V gene TRBV25-1; tentative D call: TRBD2 (5 bases). This CDR3 region has 15 residues. V was trimmed by 10 bases and J by 3 bases, leaving 19 bases between them. Germline CDR1 reads MGHDK; CDR2 reads SYGVNS. Full variable domain (rest looked up from reference TRBV25-1 and TRBJ2-1): EADIYQTPRYLVIGTGKKITLECSQTMGHDKMYWYQQDPGMELHLIHYSYGVNSTEKGDLSSESTVSRIRTEHFPLTLESARPSHTSQYLCAKRCGESGYNEQFFGPGTRLTVL.

The J gene is TRBJ1-5, the V gene TRBV6-6; perhaps TRBD1 as D (5 bases). Germline CDR1 MNHNY, CDR2 SVGAGI (reference sequence). Trimming took off 8 bases at V and 6 bases at J, with 14 bases between the two ends. This CDR3 is built from 13 residues. The CDR3 region has the DNA TGTGCCAGCCGAGTGGGGGGGTTTCAGCCCCAGCATTTT. This encodes CASRVGGFQPQHF.

Concerning this clone itself: This may stem from a read error, because a much larger clone lies one nucleotide away. The same CDR3 can be traced to other DNA sequences in this sample. The rearrangement joins TRBV6-1 to TRBJ1-2, with 7 bases lining up with TRBD1. This CDR3 comprises 13 residues. Trimming removed 3 bases from V and 2 bases from J; junction bases left unmatched: 0. Per germline, CDR1 MNHNS and CDR2 SASEGT. The CDR3 sequence is CASSETGNYGYTF. CDR3 DNA: TGTGCCAGCAGTGAGACAGGGAACTATGGCTACACCTTC.